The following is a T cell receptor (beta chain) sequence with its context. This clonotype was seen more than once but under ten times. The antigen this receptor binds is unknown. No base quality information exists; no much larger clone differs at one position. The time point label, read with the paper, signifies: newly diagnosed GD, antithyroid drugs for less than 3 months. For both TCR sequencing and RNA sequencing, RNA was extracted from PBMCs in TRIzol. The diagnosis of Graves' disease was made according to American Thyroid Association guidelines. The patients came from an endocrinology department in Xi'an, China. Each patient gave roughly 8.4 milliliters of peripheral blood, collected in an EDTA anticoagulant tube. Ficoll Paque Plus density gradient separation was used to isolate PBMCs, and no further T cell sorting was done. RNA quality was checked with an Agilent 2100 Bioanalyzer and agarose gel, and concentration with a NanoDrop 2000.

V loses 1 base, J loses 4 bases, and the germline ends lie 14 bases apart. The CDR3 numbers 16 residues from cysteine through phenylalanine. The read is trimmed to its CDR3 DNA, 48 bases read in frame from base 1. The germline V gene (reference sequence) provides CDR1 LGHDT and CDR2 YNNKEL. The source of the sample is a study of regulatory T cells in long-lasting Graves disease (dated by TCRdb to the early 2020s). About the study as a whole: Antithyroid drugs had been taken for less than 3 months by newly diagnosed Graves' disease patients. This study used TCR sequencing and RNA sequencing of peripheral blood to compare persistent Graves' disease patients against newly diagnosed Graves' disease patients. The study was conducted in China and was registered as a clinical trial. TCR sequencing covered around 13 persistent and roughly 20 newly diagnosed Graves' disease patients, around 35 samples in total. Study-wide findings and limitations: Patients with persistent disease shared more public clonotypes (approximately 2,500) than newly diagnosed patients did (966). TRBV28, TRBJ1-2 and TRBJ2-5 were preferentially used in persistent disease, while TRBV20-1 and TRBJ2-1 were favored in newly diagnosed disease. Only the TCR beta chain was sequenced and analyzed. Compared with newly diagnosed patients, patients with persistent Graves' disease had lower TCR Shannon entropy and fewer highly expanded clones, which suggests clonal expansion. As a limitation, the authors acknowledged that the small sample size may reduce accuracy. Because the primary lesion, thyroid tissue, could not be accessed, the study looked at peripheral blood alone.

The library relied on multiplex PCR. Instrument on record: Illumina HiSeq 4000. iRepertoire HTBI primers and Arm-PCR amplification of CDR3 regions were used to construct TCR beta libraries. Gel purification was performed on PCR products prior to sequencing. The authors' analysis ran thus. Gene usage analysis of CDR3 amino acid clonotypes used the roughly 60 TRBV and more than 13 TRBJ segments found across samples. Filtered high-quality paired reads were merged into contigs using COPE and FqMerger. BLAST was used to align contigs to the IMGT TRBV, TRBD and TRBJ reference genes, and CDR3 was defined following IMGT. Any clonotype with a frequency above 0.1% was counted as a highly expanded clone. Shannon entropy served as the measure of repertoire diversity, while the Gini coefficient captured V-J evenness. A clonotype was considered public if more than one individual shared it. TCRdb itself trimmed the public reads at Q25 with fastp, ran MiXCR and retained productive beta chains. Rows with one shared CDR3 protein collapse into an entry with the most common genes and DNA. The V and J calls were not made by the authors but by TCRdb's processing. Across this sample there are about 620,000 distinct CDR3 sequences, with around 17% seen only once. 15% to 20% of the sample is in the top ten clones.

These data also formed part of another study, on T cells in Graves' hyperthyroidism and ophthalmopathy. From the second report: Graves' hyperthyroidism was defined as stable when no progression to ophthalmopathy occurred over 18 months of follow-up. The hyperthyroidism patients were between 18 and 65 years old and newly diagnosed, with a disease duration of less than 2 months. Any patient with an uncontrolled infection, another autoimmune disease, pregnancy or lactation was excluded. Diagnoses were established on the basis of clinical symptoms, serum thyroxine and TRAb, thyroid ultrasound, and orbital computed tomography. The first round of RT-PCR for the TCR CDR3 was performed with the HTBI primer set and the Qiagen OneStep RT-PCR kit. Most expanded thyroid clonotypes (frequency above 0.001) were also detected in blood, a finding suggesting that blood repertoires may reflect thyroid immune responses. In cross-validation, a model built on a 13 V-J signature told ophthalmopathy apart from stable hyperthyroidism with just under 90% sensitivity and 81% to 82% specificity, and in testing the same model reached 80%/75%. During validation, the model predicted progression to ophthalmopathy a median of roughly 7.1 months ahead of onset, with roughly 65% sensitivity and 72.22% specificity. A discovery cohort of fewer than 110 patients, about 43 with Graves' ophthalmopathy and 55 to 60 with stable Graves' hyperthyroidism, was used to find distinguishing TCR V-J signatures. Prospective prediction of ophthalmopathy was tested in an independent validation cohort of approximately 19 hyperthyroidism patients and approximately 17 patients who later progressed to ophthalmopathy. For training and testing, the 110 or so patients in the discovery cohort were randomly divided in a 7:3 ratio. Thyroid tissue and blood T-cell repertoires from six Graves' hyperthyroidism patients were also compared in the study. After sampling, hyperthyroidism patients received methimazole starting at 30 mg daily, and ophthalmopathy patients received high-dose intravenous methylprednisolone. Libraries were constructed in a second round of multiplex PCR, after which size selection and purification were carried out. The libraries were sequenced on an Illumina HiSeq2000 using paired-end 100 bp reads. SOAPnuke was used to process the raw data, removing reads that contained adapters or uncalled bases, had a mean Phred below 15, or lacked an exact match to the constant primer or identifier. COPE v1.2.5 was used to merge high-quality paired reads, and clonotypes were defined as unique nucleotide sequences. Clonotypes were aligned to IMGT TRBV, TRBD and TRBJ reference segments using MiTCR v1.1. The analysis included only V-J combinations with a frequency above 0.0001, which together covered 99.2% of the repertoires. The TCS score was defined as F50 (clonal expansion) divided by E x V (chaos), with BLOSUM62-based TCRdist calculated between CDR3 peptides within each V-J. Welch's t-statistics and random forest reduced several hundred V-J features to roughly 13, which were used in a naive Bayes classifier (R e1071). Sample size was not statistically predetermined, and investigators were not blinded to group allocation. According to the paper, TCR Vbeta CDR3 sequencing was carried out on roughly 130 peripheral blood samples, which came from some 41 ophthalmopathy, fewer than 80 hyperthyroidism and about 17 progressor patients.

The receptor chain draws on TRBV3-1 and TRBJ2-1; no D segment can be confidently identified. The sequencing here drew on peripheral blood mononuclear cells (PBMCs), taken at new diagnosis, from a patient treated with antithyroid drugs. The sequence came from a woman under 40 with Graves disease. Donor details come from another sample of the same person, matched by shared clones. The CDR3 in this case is CASSQGGWRRYNEQFF. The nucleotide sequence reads TGTGCCAGCAGCCAAGGAGGTTGGCGGAGATACAATGAGCAGTTCTTC.